This T cell receptor beta chain was identified in a study of blood T cell repertoires in COVID-19. Study overall: Acute and convalescent COVID-19 specimens originated in the United States, Italy and Spain. PBMCs, B-cell-depleted T cells, or T cells were the source of the cDNA or gDNA that made up the material.

The germline V and J ends were trimmed by 4 bases and 0 bases, with 12 bases remaining between them. The germline gives CDR1 SNHLY, CDR2 FYNNEI. The length of the CDR3 is 16 residues. In the source study's methods: Scientists estimated how many nucleated cells there were by amplifying reference gene primers. Generated by immunoSEQ multiplex PCR, the TCRdb table keeps only in-frame clones and is missing some. V, J and clone size were drawn from that table, and D and trimming were deduced from the DNA. The sample contains 350,000 to 550,000 clones, around 89% of which appear only once. This clone was found once.

Specimen: peripheral blood. The rearrangement joins TRBV2 to TRBJ1-4; D is undetermined. The clonotype was recovered from a woman in her 30s with acute or convalescent COVID-19. The CDR3 region is CASSVPTAATNEKLFF. CDR3 sequence (DNA): TGTGCCAGCAGTGTTCCGACGGCGGCAACTAATGAAAAACTGTTTTTT. Full variable domain (rest looked up from reference TRBV2 and TRBJ1-4): EPEVTQTPSHQVTQMGQEVILRCVPISNHLYFYWYRQILGQKVEFLVSFYNNEISEKSEIFDDQFSVERPDGSNFTLKIRSTKLEDSAMYFCASSVPTAATNEKLFFGSGTQLSVL.